This T cell receptor (beta chain) was captured in a study of radiation and T cells in renal cell carcinoma. Points from the study as a whole: Top tumor clonotypes rose in blood 2 weeks post-radiation, then contracted.

As for time point: baseline pretreatment blood. Treatment defined: 15 Gy SBRT to primary tumor, nephrectomy 4 weeks later. The patient's renal cell carcinoma had clear cell pathology. The repertoire was sequenced with immunoSEQ multiplex PCR; TCRdb's copy has only in-frame clones and lacks some. The table has 150,000 or so clones, about 88% seen once; the top ten hold approximately 4%. From germline, CDR1 is SGHRS and CDR2 YFSETQ. V was shortened by 0 bases and J by 3 bases, with 20 bases between the two germline ends. This CDR3 comprises 18 residues. As concerns this clone: Its specificity is not known.

This material consisted of blood, taken from a patient whose treatment included radiotherapy and nephrectomy. The clonotype comes from a woman in her 70s with renal cell carcinoma. The J gene is TRBJ2-3, the V gene TRBV5-1; possibly TRBD1 for D (5 bases). CDR3: CASSLALGPTLGTDTQYF. CDR3 nucleotide sequence: TGCGCCAGCAGCTTGGCCCTGGGGCCCACCCTAGGAACAGATACGCAGTATTTT.